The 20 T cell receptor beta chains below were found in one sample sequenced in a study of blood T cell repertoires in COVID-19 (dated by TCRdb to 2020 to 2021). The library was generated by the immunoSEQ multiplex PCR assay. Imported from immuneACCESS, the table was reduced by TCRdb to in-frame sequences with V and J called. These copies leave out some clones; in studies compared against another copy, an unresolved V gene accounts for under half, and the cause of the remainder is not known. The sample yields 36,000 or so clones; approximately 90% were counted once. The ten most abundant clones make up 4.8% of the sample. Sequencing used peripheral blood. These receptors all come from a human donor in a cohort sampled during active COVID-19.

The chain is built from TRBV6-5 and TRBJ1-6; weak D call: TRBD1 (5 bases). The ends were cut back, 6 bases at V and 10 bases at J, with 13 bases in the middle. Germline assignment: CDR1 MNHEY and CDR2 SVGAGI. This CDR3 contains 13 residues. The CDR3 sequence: CASSPRGSSPLHF. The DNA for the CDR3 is TGTGCCAGCAGCCCCCGGGGGAGCTCACCCCTCCACTTT.

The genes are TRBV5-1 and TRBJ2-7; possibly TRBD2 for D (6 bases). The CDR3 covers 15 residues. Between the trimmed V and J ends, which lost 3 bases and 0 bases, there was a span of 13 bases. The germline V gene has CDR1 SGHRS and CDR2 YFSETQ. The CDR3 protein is CASSSMGLSSYEQYF. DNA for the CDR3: TGCGCCAGCAGCTCTATGGGACTGAGCTCCTACGAGCAGTACTTC. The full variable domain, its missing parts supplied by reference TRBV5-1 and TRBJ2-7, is KAGVTQTPRYLIKTRGQQVTLSCSPISGHRSVSWYQQTPGQGLQFLFEYFSETQRNKGNFPGRFSGRQFSNSRSEMNVSTLELGDSALYLCASSSMGLSSYEQYFGPGTRLTVT.

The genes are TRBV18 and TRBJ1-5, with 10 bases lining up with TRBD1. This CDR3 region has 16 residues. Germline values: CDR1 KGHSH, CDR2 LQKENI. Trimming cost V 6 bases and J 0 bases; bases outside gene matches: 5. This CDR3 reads CASSRGTGDSNQPQHF. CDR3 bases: TGTGCCAGCTCCCGCGGGACAGGGGATAGCAATCAGCCCCAGCATTTT.

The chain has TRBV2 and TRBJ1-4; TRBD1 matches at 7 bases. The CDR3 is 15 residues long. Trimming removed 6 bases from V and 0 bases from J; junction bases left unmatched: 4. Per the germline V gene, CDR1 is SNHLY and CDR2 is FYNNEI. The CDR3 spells CASRGTATTNEKLFF. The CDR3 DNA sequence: TGTGCCAGCAGGGGGACAGCTACAACTAATGAAAAACTGTTTTTT.

This CDR3 is CASSLRQGTYGYTF. The CDR3 region has the DNA TGTGCCAGCAGCTTGAGGCAGGGAACCTATGGCTACACCTTC. V usage is TRBV5-5 and J usage is TRBJ1-2; D is possibly TRBD1 (5 bases). CDR1 is SGHKS, CDR2 YYEKEE, per germline (reference sequence). CDR3 size: 14 residues. The V end lost 1 base, the J end lost 4 bases, and 11 bases lay between the germline ends.

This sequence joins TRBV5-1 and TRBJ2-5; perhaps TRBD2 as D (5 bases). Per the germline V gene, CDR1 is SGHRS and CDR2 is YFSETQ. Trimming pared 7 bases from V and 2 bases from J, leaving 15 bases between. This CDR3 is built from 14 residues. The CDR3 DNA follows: TGCGCCAGCGGGGTAAGGGCGGGTCAAGAGACCCAGTACTTC. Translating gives CASGVRAGQETQYF.

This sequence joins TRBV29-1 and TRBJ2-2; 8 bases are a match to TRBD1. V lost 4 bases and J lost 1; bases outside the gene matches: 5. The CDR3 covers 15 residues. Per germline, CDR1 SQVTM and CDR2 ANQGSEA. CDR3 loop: CSVARDRQNTGELFF. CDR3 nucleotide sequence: TGCAGCGTTGCCCGGGACAGGCAGAACACCGGGGAGCTGTTTTTT.

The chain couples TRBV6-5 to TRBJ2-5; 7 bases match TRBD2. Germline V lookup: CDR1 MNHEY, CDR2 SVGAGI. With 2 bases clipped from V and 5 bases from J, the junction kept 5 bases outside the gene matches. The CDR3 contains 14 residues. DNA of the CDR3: TGTGCCAGCAGTTACACCGGGGGGAGGGAGACCCAGTACTTC. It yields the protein CASSYTGGRETQYF.

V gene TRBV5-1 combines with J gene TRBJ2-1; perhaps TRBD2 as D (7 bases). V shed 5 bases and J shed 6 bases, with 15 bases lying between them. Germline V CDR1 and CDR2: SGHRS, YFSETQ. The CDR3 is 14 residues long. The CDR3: CASSGGGAGNEQFF. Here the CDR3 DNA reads TGCGCCAGCAGTGGGGGGGGCGCTGGCAATGAGCAGTTCTTC.

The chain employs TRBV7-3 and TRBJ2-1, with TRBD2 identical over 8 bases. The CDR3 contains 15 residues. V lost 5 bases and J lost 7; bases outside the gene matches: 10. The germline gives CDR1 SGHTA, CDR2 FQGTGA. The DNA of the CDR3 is TGTGCCAGCAGCCCTAGTGGCGCGGGAGGAAATGAGCAGTTCTTC. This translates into CASSPSGAGGNEQFF.

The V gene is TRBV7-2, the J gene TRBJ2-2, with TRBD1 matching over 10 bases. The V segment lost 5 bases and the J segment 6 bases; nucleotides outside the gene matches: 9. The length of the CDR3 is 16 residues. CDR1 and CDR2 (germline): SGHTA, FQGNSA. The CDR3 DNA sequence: TGTGCCAGCAGCAACGGCCCGGGACAGGGGCCCGGGGAGCTGTTTTTT. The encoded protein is CASSNGPGQGPGELFF.

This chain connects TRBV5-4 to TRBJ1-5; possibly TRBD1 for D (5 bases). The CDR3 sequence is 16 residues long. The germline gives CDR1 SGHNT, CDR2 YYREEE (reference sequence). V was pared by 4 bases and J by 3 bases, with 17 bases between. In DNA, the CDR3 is TGTGCCAGCAGCGCTTACAGGCCCACCTTCAATCAGCCCCAGCATTTT. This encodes CASSAYRPTFNQPQHF.

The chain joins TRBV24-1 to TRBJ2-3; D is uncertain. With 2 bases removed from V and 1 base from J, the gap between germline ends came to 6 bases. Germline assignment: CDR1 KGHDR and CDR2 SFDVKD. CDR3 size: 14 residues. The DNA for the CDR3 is TGTGCCACCAGTGATTCCTTCGGCACAGATACGCAGTATTTT. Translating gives CATSDSFGTDTQYF.

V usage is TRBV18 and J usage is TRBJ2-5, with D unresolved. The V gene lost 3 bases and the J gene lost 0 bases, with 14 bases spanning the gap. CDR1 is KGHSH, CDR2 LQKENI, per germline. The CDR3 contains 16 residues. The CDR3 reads CASSPREVYNQETQYF. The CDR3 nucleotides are TGTGCCAGCTCACCCCGCGAGGTGTACAACCAAGAGACCCAGTACTTC.

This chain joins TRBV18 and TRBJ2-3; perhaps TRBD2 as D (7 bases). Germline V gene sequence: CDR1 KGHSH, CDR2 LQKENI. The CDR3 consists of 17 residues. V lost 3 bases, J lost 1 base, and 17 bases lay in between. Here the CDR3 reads CASSPLRAGAGTDTQYF. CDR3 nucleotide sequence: TGTGCCAGCTCACCCCTGCGGGCGGGGGCTGGCACAGATACGCAGTATTTT.

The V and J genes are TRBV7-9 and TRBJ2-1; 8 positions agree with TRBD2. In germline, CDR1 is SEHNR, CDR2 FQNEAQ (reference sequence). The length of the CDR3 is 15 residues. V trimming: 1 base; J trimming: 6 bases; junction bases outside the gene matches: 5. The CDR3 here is CASSLVLAGSNEQFF. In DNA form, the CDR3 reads TGTGCCAGCAGCTTAGTCTTAGCGGGAAGCAATGAGCAGTTCTTC.

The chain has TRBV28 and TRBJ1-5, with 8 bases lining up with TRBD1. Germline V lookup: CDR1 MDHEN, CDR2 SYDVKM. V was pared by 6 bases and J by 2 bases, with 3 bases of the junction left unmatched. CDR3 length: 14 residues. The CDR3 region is CASSPGGGNQPQHF. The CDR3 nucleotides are TGTGCCAGCAGCCCAGGGGGCGGCAATCAGCCCCAGCATTTT.

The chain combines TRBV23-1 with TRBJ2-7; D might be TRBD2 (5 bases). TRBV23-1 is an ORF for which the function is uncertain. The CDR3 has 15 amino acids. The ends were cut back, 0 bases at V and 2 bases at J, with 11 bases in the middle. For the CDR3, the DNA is TGCGCCAGCAGTCAATCCTCCGGGGTGGCCTACGAGCAGTACTTC. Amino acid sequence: CASSQSSGVAYEQYF.

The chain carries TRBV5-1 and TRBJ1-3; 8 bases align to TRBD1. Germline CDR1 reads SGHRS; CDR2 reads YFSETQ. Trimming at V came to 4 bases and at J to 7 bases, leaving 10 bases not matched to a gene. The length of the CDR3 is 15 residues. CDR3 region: CASSPGQGGLNTIYF. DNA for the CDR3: TGCGCCAGCAGCCCTGGACAGGGCGGTCTCAACACCATATATTTT.

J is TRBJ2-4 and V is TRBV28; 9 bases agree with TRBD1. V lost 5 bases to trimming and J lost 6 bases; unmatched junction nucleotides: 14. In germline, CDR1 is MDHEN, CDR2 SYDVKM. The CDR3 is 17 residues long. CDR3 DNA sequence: TGTGCCAGCAGTACCGGGACAGGGAAAGGTTCGGGAAACATTCAGTACTTC. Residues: CASSTGTGKGSGNIQYF.